Each of the 12 T cell receptor beta chains below was sequenced from the same sample in a study of breast tumors, draining lymph nodes, adjacent tissues. TCRdb redid the calling of the multiplex PCR reads with MiXCR, one entry per CDR3 protein. Among around 170,000 distinct CDR3 sequences, 30% to 35% were seen once, and the ten largest hold approximately 4.2%. Breast cancer patients provided tissue from their axillary draining lymph nodes. The specimen sequenced was axillary lymph node tissue. The source is a female donor with breast cancer. Some clones in this sample may be carry-over from other donors' samples.

This clonotype appeared many times. The V and J genes are TRBV7-6 and TRBJ1-4; 8 positions agree with TRBD1. V trimming: 4 bases; J trimming: 7 bases; junction bases outside the gene matches: 8. Germline lookup yields CDR1 SGHVS and CDR2 FNYEAQ. The CDR3 length is 15 residues. The CDR3 loop is CASSSVGTGPEKLFF. CDR3 in DNA: TGTGCCAGCAGCTCCGTCGGGACAGGCCCTGAAAAACTGTTTTTT.

This clonotype occurred many times. This sequence joins TRBV9 and TRBJ2-3; weak D call: TRBD2 (5 bases). Per the germline V gene, CDR1 is SGDLS and CDR2 is YYNGEE. CDR3 length equals 14 residues. V dropped 0 bases and J dropped 3 bases, with 8 bases sitting between them. This CDR3 reads CASSVAGITDTQYF. Written as DNA, the CDR3 is TGTGCCAGCAGCGTAGCCGGGATTACAGATACGCAGTATTTT.

This clonotype appeared many times. The gene calls are TRBV18 and TRBJ1-6, with D hard to call. Between the trimmed V and J ends, which lost 2 bases and 7 bases, there was a span of 6 bases. This CDR3 region has 13 residues. CDR1 is KGHSH, CDR2 LQKENI, per germline. Written as DNA, the CDR3 is TGTGCCAGCTCACCAGACCAAAATTCACCCCTCCACTTT. This translates into CASSPDQNSPLHF.

The V gene is TRBV28, the J gene TRBJ2-2; TRBD1 matches at 7 bases. The CDR3 spans 15 residues. Unmatched junction bases numbered 11, after V lost 7 bases and J lost 6 bases. Per germline, CDR1 MDHEN and CDR2 SYDVKM. The CDR3 nucleotides read TGTGCCAGCAAAATCCAGGGGGATCTGGCCGGGGAGCTGTTTTTT. It specifies CASKIQGDLAGELFF.

The V call is TRBV12-3 or TRBV12-4, the J call TRBJ1-5; no clear D. V gave up 8 bases and J gave up 11 bases, with 19 bases separating them. CDR3 length: 13 residues. The CDR3 sequence: CASRKEGQETQHF. CDR3 sequence (DNA): TGTGCCAGCCGAAAGGAGGGTCAAGAGACCCAGCATTTT.

Ten or more counts support this clonotype. DNA of the CDR3: TGTGCCAGCAGCTTAAGCAGGGGAGGCTATGGCTACACCTTC. Amino acid sequence: CASSLSRGGYGYTF. The V call is TRBV7-2, the J call TRBJ1-2, with D perhaps TRBD1 (6 bases). This CDR3 contains 14 residues. Germline loops: CDR1 SGHTA, CDR2 FQGNSA. V was trimmed by 2 bases and J by 4 bases, leaving 11 bases between them. The complete variable domain, with remaining parts taken from reference TRBV7-2 and TRBJ1-2, reads GAGVSQSPSNKVTEKGKDVELRCDPISGHTALYWYRQSLGQGLEFLIYFQGNSAPDKSGLPSDRFSAERTGGSVSTLTIQRTQQEDSAVYLCASSLSRGGYGYTFGSGTRLTVV.

At least ten counts were recorded for this clonotype. V is TRBV30 and J is TRBJ2-6, with 7 bases matching TRBD2. Germline V CDR1 and CDR2: GTSNPN, SVGIG (reference sequence). This CDR3 has 14 amino acids. V trimming: 5 bases; J trimming: 0 bases; junction bases outside the gene matches: 1. CDR3 sequence (DNA): TGTGCCTGGGGGAGGGGCTCTGGGGCCAACGTCCTGACTTTC. Protein product: CAWGRGSGANVLTF.

The chain couples TRBV10-3 to TRBJ1-1, with 10 bases lining up with TRBD1. This CDR3 is built from 14 residues. Germline assignment: CDR1 ENHRY and CDR2 SYGVKD. The ends lost 7 bases at V and 1 base at J; junction bases unmatched: 3. The chain's CDR3 is CAINRQGANTEAFF. The CDR3 region has the DNA TGTGCCATCAACCGACAGGGGGCGAACACTGAAGCTTTCTTT.

This clonotype was observed at least ten times. The CDR3 is CASSSPPGQGFGTDTQYF. Written as DNA, the CDR3 is TGTGCCAGCAGTTCACCGCCGGGACAGGGATTTGGCACAGATACGCAGTATTTT. The chain carries TRBV7-2 and TRBJ2-3, with 9 bases matching TRBD1. Germline V CDR1 and CDR2: SGHTA, FQGNSA. V shed 6 bases and J 1 base; nucleotides not matched to a gene: 14. This CDR3 region has 18 residues.

Details on this clonotype: Compared with germline, one end of the junction differs, possibly owing to a read error. This chain joins TRBV7-3 and TRBJ2-5; 12 bases match TRBD2. CDR1 is SGHTA and CDR2 is FQGTGA in the germline V gene. The CDR3 length is 15 residues. Here the CDR3 reads CASSPSGRAGETQHF. The DNA of the CDR3 is TGTGCCAGCAGCCCTAGCGGGAGGGCCGGGGAGACCCAGCACTTC.

The rearrangement joins TRBV6-1 to TRBJ1-2; D ambiguous. The germline V gene has CDR1 MNHNS and CDR2 SASEGT. Trimming stripped 4 bases from V and 1 base from J, with 13 bases between. This CDR3 comprises 15 residues. The CDR3 loop reads CASSGLRRDNYGYTF. For the CDR3, the DNA is TGTGCCAGCAGTGGGTTGCGACGGGATAACTATGGCTACACCTTC.

For this clonotype: One base away lies a much larger clone, so this may be a sequencing read error. The V call is TRBV19, the J call TRBJ2-1; tentatively, D is TRBD1 (6 bases). CDR1 is LNHDA, CDR2 SQIVND, per germline (reference sequence). The V end was cut by 8 bases, the J end by 4 bases, with 15 bases between. The CDR3 runs to 14 residues. The CDR3 DNA reads TGTGCCAGTGGTCTCCCAGGGGAATACAATGAGCAGTTCTTC. This codes for CASGLPGEYNEQFF.